This T cell receptor (beta chain) was captured by sequencing in a study of blood T cell repertoires in COVID-19. The wider study: Acute-phase and convalescent COVID-19 samples originated in the United States, Italy and Spain.

Points on this clone: The sample contains more than one DNA sequence encoding this CDR3.

Profiled with immunoSEQ multiplex PCR; TCRdb holds only in-frame clones, not every one. Here the sample spans some 200,000 clones, around three quarters being singletons. This clonotype was obtained from a woman between 65 and 79 years old with acute or convalescent COVID-19. The sample consisted of peripheral blood.

The CDR3 loop is CASSLLETQYF. The CDR3 DNA sequence: TGTGCCAGCAGCTTACTCGAGACCCAGTACTTC. The chain carries TRBV11-2 and TRBJ2-5, with no clear D. Between the trimmed V and J ends, which lost 2 bases and 5 bases, there was a span of 3 bases. Germline CDR1 SGHAT, CDR2 FQNNGV. This CDR3 has 11 residues.